The 18 T cell receptor beta chains below were found in one sample sequenced in a study of blood T cell repertoires in COVID-19. The table came from immunoSEQ multiplex PCR; TCRdb's copy has only in-frame clones and leaves some out. The data contain around 700,000 clones, 80% to 90% of them singletons. Source material: peripheral blood. The receptors were gathered from a woman aged 18-29 years with acute or convalescent COVID-19.

The CDR3 region has the DNA TGTGCCATCAGTGAAAGGGACAGGGATGGCTACACCTTC. Translation gives CAISERDRDGYTF. The chain employs TRBV10-3 and TRBJ1-2; 9 nucleotides line up with TRBD1. Looked up from germline, CDR1 is ENHRY and CDR2 is SYGVKD. The CDR3 contains 13 residues. V trimming: 3 bases; J trimming: 6 bases; junction bases outside the gene matches: 2.

The J gene is TRBJ1-2, the V gene TRBV5-6; the match to TRBD1 covers 10 bases. The CDR3 length is 15 residues. Per the germline V gene, CDR1 is SGHDT and CDR2 is YYEEEE. V was pared by 4 bases and J by 8 bases, with 11 bases of the junction left unmatched. The CDR3 is CASSVSGTGVHGYTF. In DNA form, the CDR3 reads TGTGCCAGCAGCGTTTCCGGGACAGGGGTCCACGGCTACACCTTC. Complete variable domain (other parts from reference TRBV5-6 and TRBJ1-2): DAGVTQSPTHLIKTRGQQVTLRCSPKSGHDTVSWYQQALGQGPQFIFQYYEEEERQRGNFPDRFSGHQFPNYSSELNVNALLLGDSALYLCASSVSGTGVHGYTFGSGTRLTVV.

This clone showed up just once. The chain couples TRBV30 to TRBJ2-1, with a possible D match to TRBD1 (5 bases). The V end was cut by 0 bases, the J end by 1 base, with 10 bases between. CDR1 is GTSNPN and CDR2 is SVGIG in the germline V gene (reference sequence). The CDR3 covers 15 residues. In DNA, the CDR3 is TGTGCCTGGAGTGTAGGGGTATGGTCCTACAATGAGCAGTTCTTC. Translation: CAWSVGVWSYNEQFF.

This clone was recorded only once. V gene TRBV6-1 combines with J gene TRBJ2-3; TRBD1 is a possible D gene (5 bases). V was clipped by 1 base and J by 1 base, with 9 bases between them. The germline V gene has CDR1 MNHNS and CDR2 SASEGT. The CDR3 sequence is 15 residues long. The CDR3 loop reads CASSEEGQGTDTQYF. The DNA of the CDR3 is TGTGCCAGCAGTGAAGAGGGGCAGGGCACAGATACGCAGTATTTT.

This clone was picked up one time. CDR3 loop: CASSVALGGEGYTF. As DNA, the CDR3 is TGTGCCAGCAGCGTAGCTTTAGGAGGGGAAGGCTACACCTTC. The chain links TRBV9 to TRBJ1-2, with a tentative D call TRBD1 (5 bases). Trimming left V 0 bases short and J 8 bases short, with 14 bases between. Germline CDR1 SGDLS, CDR2 YYNGEE. This CDR3 comprises 14 residues.

V is TRBV6-5 and J is TRBJ1-1; TRBD1 agrees at 7 bases. Trimming at V came to 6 bases and at J to 11 bases, leaving 9 bases not matched to a gene. From germline, CDR1 is MNHEY and CDR2 SVGAGI. The CDR3 contains 12 residues. The CDR3 DNA reads TGTGCCAGCAGGGTGACAGGGCGATCTGCTTTCTTT. Amino acids: CASRVTGRSAFF.

The rearrangement joins TRBV24-1 to TRBJ2-3, with D uncertain. The CDR3 covers 16 residues. Trimming cost V 3 bases and J 2 bases, with 14 bases left between them. In germline, CDR1 is KGHDR, CDR2 SFDVKD. CDR3 residues: CATSDPRGGNTDTQYF. The CDR3 region has the DNA TGTGCCACCAGTGATCCGCGCGGCGGTAACACAGATACGCAGTATTTT.

A remark on this clone: The same CDR3 can be traced to other DNA sequences in this sample. The chain links TRBV3-1 (or the pseudogene TRBV3-2) to TRBJ1-2; tentatively, D is TRBD1 (6 bases). This CDR3 contains 15 residues. Germline V gene sequence: CDR1 LGHDT, CDR2 YNNKEL (reference sequence). Trimming took 0 bases from V and 1 from J, leaving 9 bases between them. CDR3 residues: CASSQDRGGNYGYTF. CDR3 DNA: TGTGCCAGCAGCCAAGATCGAGGGGGTAACTATGGCTACACCTTC.

The rearrangement uses TRBV5-1 and TRBJ2-7; possible D gene TRBD2, 7 bases. Trimming removed 4 bases from V and 1 base from J, with 12 bases in between. The CDR3 length is 14 residues. CDR1 and CDR2 from the germline V gene are SGHRS and YFSETQ. As DNA, the CDR3 is TGCGCCAGCAGCCGGGGGGACACATCCTACGAGCAGTACTTC. Its protein is CASSRGDTSYEQYF.

This clone was detected only a few times. The V and J genes are TRBV6-5 and TRBJ1-1, with D maybe TRBD1 (5 bases). CDR1 MNHEY and CDR2 SVGAGI come from the germline V gene. The CDR3 consists of 13 residues. V lost 2 bases, J lost 11 bases, and 15 bases lay in between. CDR3 bases: TGTGCCAGCAGTTACCCGTCGGGGGTAGGGGCTTTCTTT. Its translation: CASSYPSGVGAFF.

J is TRBJ1-2 and V is TRBV3-1 (or the pseudogene TRBV3-2); tentative D call: TRBD1 (6 bases). With 5 bases removed from V and 9 bases from J, the gap between germline ends came to 10 bases. Germline CDR1 is LGHDT and CDR2 is YNNKEL (reference sequence). This CDR3 region has 11 residues. The chain's CDR3 is CASSLQGSYTF. The CDR3 region has the DNA TGTGCCAGCAGCTTGCAGGGGAGCTACACCTTC.

This clone was seen more than once but under ten times. This chain connects TRBV5-5 to TRBJ1-3, with TRBD1 identical over 7 bases. The V gene end was trimmed by 5 bases and the J gene end by 0 bases; junction bases not matched to a gene: 11. CDR3 length equals 17 residues. Looked up from germline, CDR1 is SGHKS and CDR2 is YYEKEE (reference sequence). CDR3 in amino acids: CASRRFGTAYSGNTIYF. CDR3 DNA: TGTGCCAGCAGGCGCTTCGGGACAGCATACTCTGGAAACACCATATATTTT.

The chain uses TRBV12-3 or TRBV12-4 and TRBJ2-2; D is unresolved. The CDR3 sequence is 11 residues long. The V and J ends lost 7 bases and 4 bases respectively, with 4 bases between them. CDR3 protein: CASKSTGELFF. CDR3 nucleotides: TGTGCCAGCAAGAGCACCGGGGAGCTGTTTTTT.

The rearrangement joins TRBV11-2 to TRBJ1-2; no definite D call. The ends were cut back, 4 bases at V and 7 bases at J, with 10 bases in the middle. Germline CDR1 and CDR2: SGHAT and FQNNGV. The CDR3 totals 12 residues. The CDR3 loop reads CASSSLPGGYTF. The DNA of the CDR3 is TGTGCCAGCAGCTCACTACCGGGTGGCTACACCTTC.

The chain carries TRBV7-8 and TRBJ1-1; TRBD1 matches 9 bases. Trimming at V came to 1 base and at J to 3 bases, leaving 3 bases not matched to a gene. This CDR3 region has 15 residues. Germline CDR1 SGHVS, CDR2 FQNEAQ. This CDR3 is CASSLGGQGYTEAFF. CDR3 nucleotides: TGTGCCAGCAGCTTAGGGGGACAGGGTTACACTGAAGCTTTCTTT.

CDR3 residues: CASSAASTGTGELFF. The CDR3 region has the DNA TGTGCCAGCAGTGCGGCTAGTACGGGCACCGGGGAGCTGTTTTTT. J is TRBJ2-2 and V is TRBV6-4; D gene ambiguous. There are 15 residues in the CDR3. Trimming removed 4 bases from V and 4 bases from J, with 13 bases in between. The germline V gene has CDR1 MRHNA and CDR2 SNTAGT.

The rearrangement joins TRBV6-6 to TRBJ1-2, with 7 bases fitting TRBD1. V was clipped by 2 bases and J by 4 bases; unmatched bases: 7. In germline, CDR1 is MNHNY, CDR2 SVGAGI (reference sequence). There are 15 residues in the CDR3. The CDR3 DNA reads TGTGCCAGCAGTTACCCAGGACAGGACACCTATGGCTACACCTTC. Encoded protein: CASSYPGQDTYGYTF.

V gene TRBV6-6 combines with J gene TRBJ2-7; D not certain. V shed 2 bases and J shed 2 bases, with 10 bases lying between them. This CDR3 contains 14 residues. From germline, CDR1 is MNHNY and CDR2 SVGAGI (reference sequence). CDR3 loop: CASSYQALTYEQYF. CDR3 sequence (DNA): TGTGCCAGCAGTTACCAAGCACTAACCTACGAGCAGTACTTC.